Listed below are T cell receptor beta chains from one sample, sequenced in a study of cytomegalovirus exposure and HLA in healthy donors. Some clones are missing from TCRdb's copy, which holds only in-frame ones; the method was immunoSEQ multiplex PCR. The sample lists about 120,000 clones, about 80% occurring once. The sequenced material came from PBMCs. All receptors derive from a human donor in good health. The CDR3 runs from the conserved cysteine through the conserved F or W.

j_gene	v_gene	CDR3aa
TRBJ1-4	TRBV14	CASSQSGVPTNEKLFF
TRBJ2-2	TRBV4-1	CASSLRDTGELFF
TRBJ2-3	TRBV5-4	CASSLGGLASDTQYF
TRBJ2-2	TRBV5-1	CASSFGPAGVNTGELFF
TRBJ2-2	TRBV5-4	CASSSAGGRSTGELFF
TRBJ1-1	TRBV4-2	CASSQTGVRDTEAFF
TRBJ1-3	TRBV18	CASSHDGGVTPSSGNTIYF
TRBJ1-5	TRBV19	CASSTPPGGADQPQHF
TRBJ2-6	TRBV5-4	CASSLDPGHRSGANVLTF
TRBJ1-2	TRBV2	CASSGTGGDGYTF
TRBJ2-2	TRBV6-5	CASGGPLRAGELFF
TRBJ1-2	TRBV10-1	CASSERRNYGYTF
TRBJ1-2	TRBV10-1	CASATGYICGYTF
TRBJ1-5	TRBV30	CAWGQGGNQPQHF
TRBJ2-6	TRBV4-2	CASSQEERRSSGANVLTF
TRBJ2-5	TRBV28	CAGSDQGMSLAQYF
TRBJ2-1	TRBV4-3	CASSQGEGVRDEQFF
TRBJ2-7	TRBV6-5	CAWRGGTSVYEQYF
TRBJ1-1	TRBV5-4	CASSLQGARNTEAFF
TRBJ2-7	TRBV7-2	CASSLAHSYEQYF
TRBJ1-2	TRBV4-2	CASSPQQGNYGYTF
TRBJ1-1	TRBV5-6	CASSLARGSDEAFF
TRBJ2-1	TRBV20-1	CSASWGGGQFF
TRBJ2-5	TRBV28	CASRTYGQGGETQYF
TRBJ2-7	TRBV28	CASGLGTSGRVIHEQYF
TRBJ1-4	TRBV6-5	CASSPTRRQPKLFF
TRBJ1-1	TRBV6-5	CASSYSGIAEAFF
TRBJ2-7	TRBV19	CASSIAGTGTYEQYF
TRBJ2-1	TRBV7-3	CASSYIAGGGGEQFF
TRBJ2-1	TRBV4-2	CASSQVGGGNNEQFF
TRBJ1-3	TRBV7-8	CASSGGQTGNTIYF
TRBJ1-5	TRBV7-2	CASSLDYRGPQHF
TRBJ1-3	TRBV5-1	CASSLGQGFSGNTIYF
TRBJ2-7	TRBV27	CASSNSGIPYEQYF
TRBJ1-1	TRBV7-9	CASSPPVPEAFF